This TCR beta chain was captured in a study of T cell repertoires in cytomegalovirus infection. Study-wide background: Researchers turned to recently identified HLA-C-restricted CMV epitopes as well as well-studied HLA-B-restricted ones. Study-wide points: Predominance within the ex vivo response was attributable to HLA-C-restricted CMV-specific TCR beta clonotypes.

This CDR3 comprises 18 residues. The germline gives CDR1 LGHNA, CDR2 YNFKEQ. V shed 0 bases and J 0 bases; nucleotides not matched to a gene: 7. This clonotype has a handful of counts. What it binds is not known. TCRdb reprocessed the reads via MiXCR and lists one record per CDR3 protein. This sample carries over 250,000 distinct CDR3 sequences, roughly a fifth of them seen once, and the ten largest clones take roughly a fifth. This sequence originates from a human donor in good health (CMV status not recorded). Some clones in this sample may be carry-over from other donors' samples. The rearrangement uses TRBV4-2 and TRBJ2-7; TRBD2 agrees at 11 bases. The source was cultured PBMCs, collected from culture after CMV antigen stimulation. The CDR3 nucleotides read TGTGCCAGCAGCCAAGATCGGGTTACTAGCGGGAGCTCCTACGAGCAGTACTTC. Residues: CASSQDRVTSGSSYEQYF.